These 23 T cell receptor beta chains originate from one sample sequenced in a study of CD8 T cells in Susac syndrome. It was with random hexamers that roughly 0.45 to 1 ug RNA was reverse transcribed. TCRdb called the immunoSEQ multiplex PCR reads again in MiXCR, with one record for every CDR3 protein. This table holds roughly 140,000 distinct CDR3 sequences, about 95% found once. The sequenced sample was CD8+ T cells from PBMCs. The receptors originated from a human donor with multiple sclerosis.

The CDR3 loop reads CAISVDSEAFF. DNA for the CDR3: TGTGCCATCAGTGTTGACAGTGAAGCTTTCTTT. V is TRBV10-3 and J is TRBJ1-1; D may be TRBD1 (5 bases). The CDR3 covers 11 residues. The V gene's germline CDR1 is ENHRY and CDR2 SYGVKD. The V end lost 4 bases, the J end lost 7 bases, and 7 bases lay between the germline ends.

V gene TRBV3-1 combines with J gene TRBJ2-6; TRBD1 aligns across 7 bases. The CDR3 covers 19 residues. Trimming cost V 1 base and J 0 bases; bases outside gene matches: 9. Germline V CDR1 and CDR2: LGHDT, YNNKEL (reference sequence). Here the CDR3 reads CASSQGLYRGNSGANVLTF. The CDR3 bases are TGTGCCAGCAGCCAAGGTCTTTACAGGGGAAACTCTGGGGCCAACGTCCTGACTTTC.

The V call is TRBV9, the J call TRBJ2-1, with D possibly TRBD2 on 6 matching bases. The CDR3 runs to 14 residues. Between the trimmed V and J ends, which lost 3 bases and 5 bases, there was a span of 12 bases. CDR1 SGDLS and CDR2 YYNGEE come from the germline V gene. CDR3 amino acids: CASSASGLHNEQFF. The CDR3 DNA reads TGTGCCAGCAGCGCCTCGGGACTCCACAATGAGCAGTTCTTC.

This chain connects TRBV13 to TRBJ2-5; 7 bases agree with TRBD1. CDR3 length: 14 residues. Trimming took 4 bases from V and 3 from J; bases not matched to a gene: 5. Per germline, CDR1 PRHDT and CDR2 FYEKMQ (reference sequence). CDR3 sequence: CASSWTGREETQYF. The CDR3 nucleotides are TGTGCCAGCAGCTGGACAGGAAGGGAAGAGACCCAGTACTTC.

The chain combines TRBV11-2 with TRBJ1-3; TRBD1 aligns across 9 bases. Germline CDR1 reads SGHAT; CDR2 reads FQNNGV. V lost 5 bases to trimming and J lost 4 bases; unmatched junction nucleotides: 9. The CDR3 totals 16 residues. The CDR3 DNA is TGTGCCAGCAGCCCCCCGGGGACAGGGCGAGGAAACACCATATATTTT. It yields the protein CASSPPGTGRGNTIYF.

The rearrangement uses TRBV3-1 and TRBJ2-2; the D is unclear. Trimming took off 0 bases at V and 3 bases at J, with 8 bases between the two ends. Germline CDR1 reads LGHDT; CDR2 reads YNNKEL (reference sequence). The CDR3 contains 15 residues. The CDR3 bases are TGTGCCAGCAGCCAAGATGGCAGGTACACCGGGGAGCTGTTTTTT. This sequence encodes CASSQDGRYTGELFF.

The chain employs TRBV29-1 and TRBJ2-1, with D possibly TRBD2 on 5 matching bases. This CDR3 contains 13 residues. Germline assignment: CDR1 SQVTM and CDR2 ANQGSEA. V dropped 5 bases and J dropped 3 bases, with 11 bases sitting between them. CDR3 region: CSVPGLNYNEQFF. The CDR3 region has the DNA TGCAGCGTTCCGGGATTGAACTACAATGAGCAGTTCTTC.

This clonotype was observed a single time. The rearrangement links TRBV29-1 to TRBJ1-2; no clear D. Between the trimmed V and J ends, which lost 4 bases and 2 bases, there was a span of 14 bases. CDR3 length: 14 amino acids. Per the germline V gene, CDR1 is SQVTM and CDR2 is ANQGSEA. The CDR3 nucleotides are TGCAGCGTTGGAGCCATCGGGGTAAACTATGGCTACACCTTC. Its protein product is CSVGAIGVNYGYTF.

The chain is built from TRBV24-1 and TRBJ2-3; 7 nucleotides line up with TRBD2. With 5 bases clipped from V and 0 bases from J, the junction kept 7 bases outside the gene matches. CDR1 and CDR2 (germline): KGHDR, SFDVKD. This CDR3 has 16 amino acids. CDR3 loop: CATSGRERDSTDTQYF. DNA for the CDR3: TGTGCCACCAGTGGTCGCGAGCGGGATAGCACAGATACGCAGTATTTT.

This clonotype has a handful of counts. The chain is built from TRBV9 and TRBJ1-4; D unclear. V lost 3 bases and J lost 8, with 11 bases in between. Germline V gene sequence: CDR1 SGDLS, CDR2 YYNGEE. The CDR3 is 13 residues long. The CDR3 reads CASSAALDEKLFF. In DNA, the CDR3 is TGTGCCAGCAGCGCTGCCTTGGACGAAAAACTGTTTTTT.

The CDR3 protein is CASSFGSGAYEQYF. The CDR3 DNA reads as TGCGCCAGCAGCTTTGGATCGGGGGCCTACGAGCAGTACTTC. V gene TRBV5-1 combines with J gene TRBJ2-7; tentatively, D is TRBD2 (6 bases). Germline CDR1 SGHRS, CDR2 YFSETQ. This CDR3 contains 14 residues. V lost 2 bases and J 2 bases, leaving 11 bases between the germline ends.

In its sample, this clonotype was seen once. The chain couples TRBV27 to TRBJ2-1, with 11 positions matching TRBD1. Germline CDR1 is MNHEY and CDR2 is SMNVEV (reference sequence). V was pared by 5 bases and J by 6 bases, with 3 bases of the junction left unmatched. The CDR3 has 14 residues. The CDR3 DNA sequence: TGTGCCAGCAGTGCCGGGACAGGGGGCAATGAGCAGTTCTTC. Encoded protein: CASSAGTGGNEQFF.

J is TRBJ2-5 and V is TRBV13, with D maybe TRBD2 (5 bases). This CDR3 is built from 14 residues. The V end was cut by 4 bases, the J end by 3 bases, with 12 bases between. The germline gives CDR1 PRHDT, CDR2 FYEKMQ (reference sequence). CDR3 nucleotide sequence: TGTGCCAGCAGCTACCCCGGGAACGAAGAGACCCAGTACTTC. Translation gives CASSYPGNEETQYF.

The chain recombines TRBV20-1 with TRBJ2-5, with unresolved D. This CDR3 spans 14 amino acids. CDR1 and CDR2 (germline): DFQATT, SNEGSKA (reference sequence). V gave up 1 base and J gave up 8 bases, with 17 bases separating them. The CDR3 loop reads CSARVHWNDPTQYF. The CDR3 nucleotides are TGCAGTGCTAGAGTACACTGGAATGACCCAACCCAGTACTTC.

The rearrangement uses TRBV12-3 or TRBV12-4 and TRBJ2-5; 9 bases are shared with TRBD1. CDR3 length equals 16 residues. The V gene end was trimmed by 5 bases and the J gene end by 4 bases; junction bases not matched to a gene: 11. For the CDR3, the DNA is TGTGCCAGCAGTACCTCACAGGGGGCTGGGGTAGAGACCCAGTACTTC. Amino acids: CASSTSQGAGVETQYF.

The chain joins TRBV7-9 to TRBJ2-5, with D maybe TRBD1 (5 bases). The CDR3 spans 14 residues. Between the trimmed V and J ends, which lost 3 bases and 0 bases, there was a span of 8 bases. Germline CDR1 is SEHNR and CDR2 is FQNEAQ (reference sequence). CDR3 region: CASSFDRNQETQYF. Written as DNA, the CDR3 is TGTGCCAGCAGCTTTGACAGAAACCAAGAGACCCAGTACTTC.

The V gene is TRBV14, the J gene TRBJ1-1; 9 bases are a match to TRBD1. CDR3 length equals 15 residues. The junction had 7 bases not matched to a gene; V was cut back by 3 bases and J by 5 bases. Germline V gives CDR1 SGHDN, CDR2 FVKESK. In DNA, the CDR3 is TGTGCCAGCAGCCAGTGGGACAGGGAAAGGACTGAAGCTTTCTTT. Amino acids: CASSQWDRERTEAFF.

The rearrangement uses TRBV27 and TRBJ2-7; 7 bases line up with TRBD2. V gave up 5 bases and J gave up 2 bases; unmatched junction bases: 12. From germline, CDR1 is MNHEY and CDR2 SMNVEV (reference sequence). The CDR3 covers 16 residues. The CDR3 spells CASSPGLLTSTYEQYV. CDR3 nucleotide sequence: TGTGCCAGCAGTCCGGGACTACTTACTTCTACCTACGAGCAGTACGTC.

This chain joins TRBV15 and TRBJ2-1, with D possibly being TRBD2 (6 bases). The CDR3 totals 16 residues. Trimming left V 0 bases short and J 7 bases short, with 16 bases between. The germline V gene encodes CDR1 LNHNV and CDR2 YYDKDF (reference sequence). The CDR3 coding sequence is TGTGCCACCAGCAGAGATGTTCCGGGGGTGAGAAATGAGCAGTTCTTC. As protein: CATSRDVPGVRNEQFF. The full variable domain, with the rest looked up from reference TRBV15 and TRBJ2-1, is DAMVIQNPRYQVTQFGKPVTLSCSQTLNHNVMYWYQQKSSQAPKLLFHYYDKDFNNEADTPDNFQSRRPNTSFCFLDIRSPGLGDTAMYLCATSRDVPGVRNEQFFGPGTRLTVL.

The chain is built from TRBV29-1 and TRBJ1-1, with no clear D. The CDR3 sequence is 16 residues long. Trimming took off 0 bases at V and 1 base at J, with 15 bases between the two ends. Germline V gene data show CDR1 as SQVTM and CDR2 as ANQGSEA. CDR3 residues: CSVEDLGVPENTEAFF. The CDR3 DNA reads TGCAGCGTTGAAGATCTGGGTGTTCCCGAGAACACTGAAGCTTTCTTT.

The J gene is TRBJ2-3, the V gene TRBV15; 9 nucleotides line up with TRBD1. The CDR3 has 15 residues. The germline gives CDR1 LNHNV, CDR2 YYDKDF (reference sequence). The trim removed 5 bases at V and 4 bases at J, leaving 7 bases unmatched. The CDR3 DNA follows: TGTGCCACCAGCCACCCGGGACAGGGATCAGATACGCAGTATTTT. Protein: CATSHPGQGSDTQYF.

The chain recombines TRBV24-1 with TRBJ2-1, with D hard to call. This CDR3 is 13 amino acids long. Germline V gene sequence: CDR1 KGHDR, CDR2 SFDVKD. The germline V and J ends were trimmed by 6 bases and 0 bases, with 5 bases remaining between them. The CDR3 region has the DNA TGTGCCACCAGTACGAGCTCCTACAATGAGCAGTTCTTC. The encoded protein is CATSTSSYNEQFF.

The rearrangement links TRBV29-1 to TRBJ2-1; TRBD1 matches at 7 bases. Trimming cost V 1 base and J 0 bases; bases outside gene matches: 6. This CDR3 is built from 16 residues. Germline V CDR1 and CDR2: SQVTM, ANQGSEA. The CDR3 DNA sequence: TGCAGCGTTGAAGGCTTACAGGGGTCCTCCTACAATGAGCAGTTCTTC. Amino acids: CSVEGLQGSSYNEQFF.